The TCR beta chain described here comes from a study of T cells in Graves' hyperthyroidism and ophthalmopathy. TCR beta CDR3 region amplification was performed from RNA transcripts. The TCR CDR3 first-round RT-PCR relied on the HTBI primer set. Each CDR3 protein is one row after TCRdb ran MiXCR on the multiplex PCR reads. The repertoire has 250,000 to 400,000 distinct CDR3 sequences, around 13% of them found once; the top ten carry 34%. This clonotype was seen at least ten times. CDR3 length: 17 amino acids. Germline loops: CDR1 SNHLY, CDR2 FYNNEI. V was shortened by 3 bases and J by 0 bases, with 17 bases between the two germline ends.

The clonotype was recovered from a woman in her thirties or forties with Graves' ophthalmopathy. This chain joins TRBV2 and TRBJ1-1; tentative D call: TRBD1 (5 bases). Sequencing input: blood. The CDR3 loop reads CASSDGRGLGVNTEAFF. In DNA form, the CDR3 reads TGTGCCAGCAGTGACGGCCGGGGACTAGGGGTGAACACTGAAGCTTTCTTT.